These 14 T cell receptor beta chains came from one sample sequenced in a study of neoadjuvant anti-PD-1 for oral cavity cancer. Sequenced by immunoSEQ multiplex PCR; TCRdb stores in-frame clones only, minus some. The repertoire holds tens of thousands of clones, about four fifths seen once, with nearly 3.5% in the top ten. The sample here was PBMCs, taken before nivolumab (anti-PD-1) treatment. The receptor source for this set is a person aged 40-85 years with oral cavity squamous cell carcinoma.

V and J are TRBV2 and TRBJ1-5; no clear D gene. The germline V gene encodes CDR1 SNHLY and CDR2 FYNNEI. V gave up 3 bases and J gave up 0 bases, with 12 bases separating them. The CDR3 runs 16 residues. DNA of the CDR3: TGTGCCAGCAGTGATTACCGGGTCCCTAGCAATCAGCCCCAGCATTTT. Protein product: CASSDYRVPSNQPQHF. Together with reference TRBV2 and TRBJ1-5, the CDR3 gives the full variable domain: EPEVTQTPSHQVTQMGQEVILRCVPISNHLYFYWYRQILGQKVEFLVSFYNNEISEKSEIFDDQFSVERPDGSNFTLKIRSTKLEDSAMYFCASSDYRVPSNQPQHFGDGTRLSIL.

The DNA for the CDR3 is TGTGCCAGCAGTTTCGACGGTGTAAAACTGTTTTTT. Residues: CASSFDGVKLFF. The chain couples TRBV6-5 to TRBJ1-4, with D unclear. The germline V and J ends were trimmed by 4 bases and 10 bases, with 10 bases remaining between them. Germline values: CDR1 MNHEY, CDR2 SVGAGI. The CDR3 covers 12 residues.

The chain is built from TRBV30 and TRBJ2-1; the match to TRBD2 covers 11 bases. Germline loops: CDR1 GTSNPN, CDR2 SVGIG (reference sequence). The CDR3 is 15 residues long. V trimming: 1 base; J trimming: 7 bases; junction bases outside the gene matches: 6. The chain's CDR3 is CAWSEVAGGGNEQFF. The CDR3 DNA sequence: TGTGCCTGGAGTGAGGTAGCGGGAGGGGGTAATGAGCAGTTCTTC.

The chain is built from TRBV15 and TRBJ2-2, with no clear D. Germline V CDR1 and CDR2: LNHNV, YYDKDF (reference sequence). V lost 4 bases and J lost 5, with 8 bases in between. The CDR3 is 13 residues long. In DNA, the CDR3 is TGTGCCACCAGCAATCTGGGGACCGGGGAGCTGTTTTTT. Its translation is CATSNLGTGELFF. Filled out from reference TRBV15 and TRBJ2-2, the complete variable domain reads DAMVIQNPRYQVTQFGKPVTLSCSQTLNHNVMYWYQQKSSQAPKLLFHYYDKDFNNEADTPDNFQSRRPNTSFCFLDIRSPGLGDTAMYLCATSNLGTGELFFGEGSRLTVL.

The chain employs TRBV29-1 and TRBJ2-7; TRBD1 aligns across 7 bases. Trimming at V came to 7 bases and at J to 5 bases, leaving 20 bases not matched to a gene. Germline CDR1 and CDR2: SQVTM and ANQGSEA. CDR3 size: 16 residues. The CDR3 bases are TGCAGCGCCTGGGGTCAGACAGGGCGCCCATATCACGAGCAGTACTTC. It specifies CSAWGQTGRPYHEQYF.

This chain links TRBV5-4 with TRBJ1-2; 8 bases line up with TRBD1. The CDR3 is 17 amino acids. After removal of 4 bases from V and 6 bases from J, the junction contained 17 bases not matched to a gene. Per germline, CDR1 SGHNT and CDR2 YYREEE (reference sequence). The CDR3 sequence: CASSPQPTGGTAHGYTF. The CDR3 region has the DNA TGTGCCAGCAGCCCCCAGCCTACAGGGGGAACTGCTCATGGCTACACCTTC.

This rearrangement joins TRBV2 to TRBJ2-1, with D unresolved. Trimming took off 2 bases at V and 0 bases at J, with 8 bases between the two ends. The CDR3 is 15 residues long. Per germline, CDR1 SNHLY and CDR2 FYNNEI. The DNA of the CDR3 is TGTGCCAGCAGTGAAACTCCACCCTCCTACAATGAGCAGTTCTTC. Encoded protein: CASSETPPSYNEQFF.

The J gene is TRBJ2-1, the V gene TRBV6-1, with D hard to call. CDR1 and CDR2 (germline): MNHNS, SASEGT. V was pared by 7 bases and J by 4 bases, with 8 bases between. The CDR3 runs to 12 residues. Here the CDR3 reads CASNRQYNEQFF. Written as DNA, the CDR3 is TGTGCCAGCAATAGGCAGTACAATGAGCAGTTCTTC.

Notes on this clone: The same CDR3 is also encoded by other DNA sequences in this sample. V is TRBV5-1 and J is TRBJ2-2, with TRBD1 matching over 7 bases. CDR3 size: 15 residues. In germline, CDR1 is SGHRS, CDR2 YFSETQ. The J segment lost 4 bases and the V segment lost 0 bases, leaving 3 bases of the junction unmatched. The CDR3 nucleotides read TGCGCCAGCAGCTTGGTCGCAGGGGGCACCGGGGAGCTGTTTTTT. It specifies CASSLVAGGTGELFF.

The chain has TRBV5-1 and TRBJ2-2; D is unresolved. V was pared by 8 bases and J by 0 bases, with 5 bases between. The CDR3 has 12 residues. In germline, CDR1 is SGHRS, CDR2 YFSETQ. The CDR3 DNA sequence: TGCGCCAGTTACACGAACACCGGGGAGCTGTTTTTT. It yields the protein CASYTNTGELFF.

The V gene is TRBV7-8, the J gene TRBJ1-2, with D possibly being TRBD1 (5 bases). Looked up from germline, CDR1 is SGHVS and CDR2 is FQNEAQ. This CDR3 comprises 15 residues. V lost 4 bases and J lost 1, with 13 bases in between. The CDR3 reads CASSSYRSLNYGYTF. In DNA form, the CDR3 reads TGTGCCAGCAGCTCCTACAGGTCTCTTAACTATGGCTACACCTTC.

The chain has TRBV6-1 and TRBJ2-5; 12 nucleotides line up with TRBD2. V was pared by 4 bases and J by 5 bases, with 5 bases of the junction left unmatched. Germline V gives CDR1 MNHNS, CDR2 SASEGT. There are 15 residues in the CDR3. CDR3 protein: CASSAGLAGYETQYF. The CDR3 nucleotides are TGTGCCAGCAGTGCCGGACTAGCGGGGTATGAGACCCAGTACTTC.

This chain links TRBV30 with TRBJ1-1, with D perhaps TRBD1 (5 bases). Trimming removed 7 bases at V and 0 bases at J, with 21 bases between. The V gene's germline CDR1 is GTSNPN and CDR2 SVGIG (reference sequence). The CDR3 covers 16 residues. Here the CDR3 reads CAFALTGLGVNTEAFF. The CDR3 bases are TGTGCCTTTGCCCTTACTGGGTTAGGGGTGAACACTGAAGCTTTCTTT.

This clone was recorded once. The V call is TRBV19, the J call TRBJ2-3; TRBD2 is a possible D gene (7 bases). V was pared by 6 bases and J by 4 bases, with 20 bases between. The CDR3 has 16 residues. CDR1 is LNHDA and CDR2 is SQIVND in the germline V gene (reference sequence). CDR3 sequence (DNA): TGTGCCAGTAGGCTCCCGGGGGGCGCGGGAGCAGATACGCAGTATTTT. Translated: CASRLPGGAGADTQYF.